The 26 T cell receptor beta chains below were found in one sample sequenced in a study of CD8 T cells in Susac syndrome. Reverse transcription of about 0.5 to 1 ug RNA used random hexamers. TCRdb called the immunoSEQ multiplex PCR reads again in MiXCR, with one record for every CDR3 protein. This table has around 130,000 distinct CDR3 sequences, roughly 94% appearing once. The specimen sequenced was CD4+ T cells from PBMCs. The receptors were gathered from a human donor with multiple sclerosis.

The chain employs TRBV29-1 and TRBJ2-5; 8 nucleotides match TRBD1. Germline assignment: CDR1 SQVTM and CDR2 ANQGSEA. This CDR3 is 12 amino acids long. The V and J ends lost 7 bases and 2 bases, in that order; junction bases with no gene match: 3. The CDR3 DNA reads TGCAGCGGAGGGACAGGTCAAGAGACCCAGTACTTC. Protein sequence: CSGGTGQETQYF.

In this sample, this clonotype turned up once. The rearrangement links TRBV29-1 to TRBJ1-2; unclear D gene. This CDR3 is built from 12 residues. The V end lost 4 bases, the J end lost 2 bases, and 8 bases lay between the germline ends. Germline CDR1 SQVTM, CDR2 ANQGSEA. CDR3 DNA: TGCAGCGTTGGACTCAGCAACTATGGCTACACCTTC. This codes for CSVGLSNYGYTF. Complete variable domain (other parts from reference TRBV29-1 and TRBJ1-2): SAVISQKPSRDICQRGTSLTIQCQVDSQVTMMFWYRQQPGQSLTLIATANQGSEATYESGFVIDKFPISRPNLTFSTLTVSNMSPEDSSIYLCSVGLSNYGYTFGSGTRLTVV.

V is TRBV6-1 and J is TRBJ2-7; D is ambiguous. This CDR3 region has 15 residues. Germline CDR1 reads MNHNS; CDR2 reads SASEGT. With 0 bases removed from V and 4 bases from J, the gap between germline ends came to 13 bases. DNA of the CDR3: TGTGCCAGCAGTGAAGCGCTAGGGTACGGGTACGAGCAGTACTTC. Protein sequence: CASSEALGYGYEQYF.

The V and J genes are TRBV2 and TRBJ1-4, with a tentative D call TRBD1 (5 bases). V was clipped by 4 bases and J by 7 bases, with 13 bases between them. Germline lookup yields CDR1 SNHLY and CDR2 FYNNEI. This CDR3 is built from 14 residues. CDR3 in amino acids: CASSGGEYGEKLFF. The CDR3 region has the DNA TGTGCCAGCAGTGGAGGGGAATATGGTGAAAAACTGTTTTTT.

This chain's CDR3 is CASSPGPTTYEQYF. CDR3 DNA sequence: TGTGCCAGCTCTCCCGGCCCTACAACCTACGAGCAGTACTTC. V gene TRBV3-1 combines with J gene TRBJ2-7; D is unresolved. The CDR3 consists of 14 residues. The V gene lost 8 bases and the J gene lost 2 bases, with 16 bases spanning the gap. Germline V CDR1 and CDR2: LGHDT, YNNKEL (reference sequence).

This chain joins TRBV20-1 and TRBJ2-7; TRBD2 matches 10 bases. The CDR3 extends over 14 amino acids. CDR1 DFQATT and CDR2 SNEGSKA come from the germline V gene (reference sequence). V shed 3 bases, J shed 0 bases, and the junction held 2 bases outside the gene matches. In DNA form, the CDR3 reads TGCAGTGCTAGTACTAGCGGGAACTCCTACGAGCAGTACTTC. As protein: CSASTSGNSYEQYF.

The V and J genes are TRBV9 and TRBJ1-2, with D possibly matching TRBD1 (5 bases). The CDR3 runs to 13 residues. Trimming cost V 3 bases and J 8 bases, with 14 bases left between them. CDR1 and CDR2 from the germline V gene are SGDLS and YYNGEE. The DNA of the CDR3 is TGTGCCAGCAGCGCCCGGGACGCAGGAGGCTACACCTTC. It codes for CASSARDAGGYTF.

This clonotype was seen just once. V and J are TRBV7-2 and TRBJ2-7; no definite D call. CDR3 length: 15 residues. Trimming cost V 5 bases and J 5 bases, with 19 bases left between them. Germline V gene data show CDR1 as SGHTA and CDR2 as FQGNSA. The CDR3 DNA sequence: TGTGCCAGCAGCAACTTGGCCGGATTCCTCCACGAGCAGTACTTC. This codes for CASSNLAGFLHEQYF.

The chain uses TRBV3-1 and TRBJ2-4; TRBD1 aligns across 10 bases. The CDR3 is 14 residues long. CDR1 LGHDT and CDR2 YNNKEL come from the germline V gene (reference sequence). Germline trimming cut 5 bases from V and 8 bases from J; bases unmatched to any gene: 6. The CDR3 spells CASSGRDRGYIQYF. CDR3 nucleotide sequence: TGTGCCAGCAGCGGCCGGGACAGGGGATACATTCAGTACTTC.

The V and J genes are TRBV6-2 or TRBV6-3 and TRBJ1-3; possible D gene TRBD1, 5 bases. The length of the CDR3 is 18 residues. Deletions cut 4 bases from V and 0 bases from J, with 19 bases between. Germline CDR1 reads MNHEY; CDR2 reads SVGEGT. CDR3 nucleotide sequence: TGTGCCAGCAGTTCCCGGTGGGGGAGGACGCTCTCTGGAAACACCATATATTTT. Residues: CASSSRWGRTLSGNTIYF.

The chain has TRBV20-1 and TRBJ2-5; 7 nucleotides match TRBD2. Germline values: CDR1 DFQATT, CDR2 SNEGSKA (reference sequence). CDR3 length equals 18 residues. The V segment lost 5 bases and the J segment 7 bases; nucleotides outside the gene matches: 25. CDR3 residues: CSALSGAGGVRGERTQYF. CDR3 nucleotide sequence: TGCAGTGCTCTAAGCGGGGCTGGCGGAGTTCGAGGGGAGAGGACCCAGTACTTC.

V is TRBV5-4 and J is TRBJ2-7; D is uncertain. Deletions cut 5 bases from V and 0 bases from J, with 18 bases between. The CDR3 totals 16 residues. The germline gives CDR1 SGHNT, CDR2 YYREEE (reference sequence). In nucleotides, the CDR3 is TGTGCCAGCAGTCCGACTTCTACAACCTCCTCCTACGAGCAGTACTTC. Translation gives CASSPTSTTSSYEQYF.

This chain joins TRBV7-9 and TRBJ2-5; TRBD2 aligns across 8 bases. This CDR3 has 17 amino acids. CDR1 SEHNR and CDR2 FQNEAQ come from the germline V gene (reference sequence). The trim removed 5 bases at V and 5 bases at J, leaving 16 bases unmatched. CDR3 coding DNA: TGTGCCAGCAGCCCCCCTGGGCGGGGGGTCAGAGGGGAGACCCAGTACTTC. Protein: CASSPPGRGVRGETQYF. Filled out from reference TRBV7-9 and TRBJ2-5, the complete variable domain reads DTGVSQNPRHKITKRGQNVTFRCDPISEHNRLYWYRQTLGQGPEFLTYFQNEAQLEKSRLLSDRFSAERPKGSFSTLEIQRTEQGDSAMYLCASSPPGRGVRGETQYFGPGTRLLVL.

This chain links TRBV7-2 with TRBJ1-1; 7 bases fit TRBD1. CDR1 is SGHTA and CDR2 is FQGNSA in the germline V gene. This CDR3 comprises 13 residues. V gave up 5 bases and J gave up 6 bases; unmatched junction bases: 6. The CDR3 DNA reads TGTGCCAGCAGCGTTAACCAGGGGGCTGAAGCTTTCTTT. The encoded protein is CASSVNQGAEAFF.

The chain is built from TRBV30 and TRBJ1-5; no definite D call. The V end was cut by 6 bases, the J end by 1 base, with 10 bases between. Germline-derived CDR1 and CDR2 are GTSNPN and SVGIG (reference sequence). The CDR3 spans 13 residues. CDR3 region: CACQTRSNQPQHF. In DNA form, the CDR3 reads TGTGCCTGCCAGACAAGGAGCAATCAGCCCCAGCATTTT.

V and J are TRBV12-3 or TRBV12-4 and TRBJ1-2; 7 bases map to TRBD1. The CDR3 has 13 residues. Trimming cost V 6 bases and J 6 bases; bases outside gene matches: 7. This CDR3 reads CASSLTGNDGYTF. Written as DNA, the CDR3 is TGTGCCAGCAGCCTGACAGGGAACGATGGCTACACCTTC.

The genes are TRBV20-1 and TRBJ2-5, with D perhaps TRBD1 (5 bases). This CDR3 is 12 amino acids long. Between the trimmed V and J ends, which lost 1 base and 2 bases, there was a span of 5 bases. Germline CDR1 reads DFQATT; CDR2 reads SNEGSKA (reference sequence). The CDR3 reads CSARAGQETQYF. The DNA for the CDR3 is TGCAGTGCTAGAGCAGGGCAAGAGACCCAGTACTTC.

The rearrangement joins TRBV19 to TRBJ1-2; D may be TRBD1 (6 bases). Germline lookup yields CDR1 LNHDA and CDR2 SQIVND (reference sequence). The CDR3 contains 14 residues. The V end lost 5 bases, the J end lost 7 bases, and 17 bases lay between the germline ends. This chain's CDR3 is CASSEWTDFSGYTF. CDR3 DNA sequence: TGTGCCAGTAGTGAGTGGACAGACTTCAGTGGCTACACCTTC.

The rearrangement joins TRBV20-1 to TRBJ2-7; weak D call: TRBD1 (7 bases). The CDR3 loop spans 14 amino acids. Trimming took off 0 bases at V and 7 bases at J, with 16 bases between the two ends. Germline assignment: CDR1 DFQATT and CDR2 SNEGSKA (reference sequence). CDR3 loop: CSARDSDRAGEQYF. For the CDR3, the DNA is TGCAGTGCTAGAGATTCAGACAGGGCGGGGGAGCAGTACTTC.

The chain employs TRBV7-9 and TRBJ1-1; D gene uncertain. The V end was cut by 5 bases, the J end by 8 bases, with 21 bases between. This CDR3 spans 15 amino acids. The germline V gene encodes CDR1 SEHNR and CDR2 FQNEAQ (reference sequence). The chain's CDR3 is CASSILTTVPEEAFF. The CDR3 nucleotides are TGTGCCAGCAGCATCCTCACGACGGTCCCAGAAGAAGCTTTCTTT.

The CDR3 region is CASSLNRASGRGSDTQYF. CDR3 nucleotides: TGTGCCAGCAGCTTGAATCGCGCTAGCGGTAGGGGGTCAGATACGCAGTATTTT. The chain carries TRBV5-4 and TRBJ2-3; the D gene is possibly TRBD2 (7 bases). V was cut by 1 base and J by 4 bases, with 22 bases left in between. Germline CDR1 is SGHNT and CDR2 is YYREEE (reference sequence). The CDR3 has 18 residues. Using reference TRBV5-4 and TRBJ2-3 for the parts outside the CDR3, the full variable domain is ETGVTQSPTHLIKTRGQQVTLRCSSQSGHNTVSWYQQALGQGPQFIFQYYREEENGRGNFPPRFSGLQFPNYSSELNVNALELDDSALYLCASSLNRASGRGSDTQYFGPGTRLTVL.

The chain combines TRBV9 with TRBJ1-1, with no clear D. The CDR3 is 15 residues long. Germline V gene lookup returns CDR1 SGDLS and CDR2 YYNGEE. V gave up 4 bases and J gave up 0 bases, with 13 bases separating them. CDR3 protein: CASSPSRPMNTEAFF. The CDR3 bases are TGTGCCAGCAGCCCCAGTAGGCCGATGAACACTGAAGCTTTCTTT.

This chain uses TRBV12-3 or TRBV12-4 with TRBJ1-2; TRBD1 matches 9 bases. The CDR3 runs 16 residues. The V gene end was trimmed by 5 bases and the J gene end by 3 bases; junction bases not matched to a gene: 10. The CDR3 here is CASSPNAGQGDYGYTF. The CDR3 DNA is TGTGCCAGCAGTCCCAACGCGGGACAGGGAGACTATGGCTACACCTTC.

This rearrangement joins TRBV20-1 to TRBJ2-1; tentatively, D is TRBD2 (6 bases). The CDR3 sequence is 14 residues long. Germline V CDR1 and CDR2: DFQATT, SNEGSKA (reference sequence). The V and J ends lost 1 base and 9 bases respectively, with 16 bases between them. The CDR3 nucleotides are TGCAGTGCTAGAGGACTAGGAGGTATGGGTGAGCAGTTCTTC. This sequence encodes CSARGLGGMGEQFF.

The J gene is TRBJ1-1, the V gene TRBV29-1; D is undetermined. V lost 2 bases to trimming and J lost 11 bases, with 9 bases between them. Germline V gene lookup returns CDR1 SQVTM and CDR2 ANQGSEA. The CDR3 is 10 residues long. CDR3 loop: CSVEWPDAFF. The CDR3 bases are TGCAGCGTTGAATGGCCCGACGCTTTCTTT. The full variable domain, in which reference TRBV29-1 and TRBJ1-1 provide the parts outside the CDR3, is SAVISQKPSRDICQRGTSLTIQCQVDSQVTMMFWYRQQPGQSLTLIATANQGSEATYESGFVIDKFPISRPNLTFSTLTVSNMSPEDSSIYLCSVEWPDAFFGQGTRLTVV.

J is TRBJ2-5 and V is TRBV10-3; 10 nucleotides match TRBD2. The CDR3 extends over 15 amino acids. Germline V gene sequence: CDR1 ENHRY, CDR2 SYGVKD. The V gene end was trimmed by 1 base and the J gene end by 5 bases; junction bases not matched to a gene: 4. The CDR3 coding sequence is TGTGCCATCAGTGAGTTACTAGCGGGGATGGAGACCCAGTACTTC. Translating gives CAISELLAGMETQYF.